This passage covers 16 T cell receptor beta chains from one sample sequenced in a study of control samples from healthy donors and cancer patients. Repertoires were generated with immunoSEQ multiplex PCR, while TCRdb's copy carries only in-frame clones and drops some. Here the sample spans about 160,000 clones, nearly 96% being singletons. The sequenced material came from blood. All receptors derive from a woman younger than 45 in good health.

This sequence joins TRBV2 and TRBJ1-1; D is unclear. The CDR3 has 14 amino acids. V shed 7 bases and J shed 0 bases, with 12 bases lying between them. CDR1 and CDR2 (germline): SNHLY, FYNNEI. CDR3 coding DNA: TGTGCCAGCAAGGCAGGAAACATGAACACTGAAGCTTTCTTT. Protein: CASKAGNMNTEAFF.

The chain is built from TRBV2 and TRBJ2-7; 10 bases line up with TRBD1. The CDR3 has 14 amino acids. J gave up 9 bases and V 3 bases, and 8 bases lay outside the gene matches. Germline loops: CDR1 SNHLY, CDR2 FYNNEI. The CDR3 DNA sequence: TGTGCCAGCAGTGAGCGACAGGGGGCTTTTGTGCAGTACTTC. Its translation: CASSERQGAFVQYF. Together with reference TRBV2 and TRBJ2-7, the CDR3 gives the full variable domain: EPEVTQTPSHQVTQMGQEVILRCVPISNHLYFYWYRQILGQKVEFLVSFYNNEISEKSEIFDDQFSVERPDGSNFTLKIRSTKLEDSAMYFCASSERQGAFVQYFGPGTRLTVT.

The chain combines TRBV2 with TRBJ2-1; 9 bases agree with TRBD2. CDR1 is SNHLY, CDR2 FYNNEI, per germline. This CDR3 has 16 amino acids. The V segment lost 6 bases and the J segment 4 bases; nucleotides outside the gene matches: 10. CDR3 residues: CASSQGGLAFYNEQFF. CDR3 DNA sequence: TGTGCCAGCAGCCAAGGGGGACTAGCTTTTTACAATGAGCAGTTCTTC. The full variable domain, its missing parts supplied by reference TRBV2 and TRBJ2-1, is EPEVTQTPSHQVTQMGQEVILRCVPISNHLYFYWYRQILGQKVEFLVSFYNNEISEKSEIFDDQFSVERPDGSNFTLKIRSTKLEDSAMYFCASSQGGLAFYNEQFFGPGTRLTVL.

The chain carries TRBV9 and TRBJ2-2; 13 bases fit TRBD2. CDR1 SGDLS and CDR2 YYNGEE come from the germline V gene. This CDR3 comprises 17 residues. After removal of 7 bases from V and 4 bases from J, the junction contained 10 bases not matched to a gene. This chain's CDR3 is CASEGLAGDQGTGELFF. DNA of the CDR3: TGTGCCAGCGAAGGACTAGCGGGGGATCAGGGCACCGGGGAGCTGTTTTTT.

V is TRBV20-1 and J is TRBJ2-1; D ambiguous. V was shortened by 7 bases and J by 5 bases, with 9 bases between the two germline ends. Germline CDR1 reads DFQATT; CDR2 reads SNEGSKA (reference sequence). The length of the CDR3 is 11 residues. The CDR3 loop reads CSGGVNNEQFF. The DNA of the CDR3 is TGCAGTGGAGGTGTTAACAATGAGCAGTTCTTC.

The chain couples TRBV27 to TRBJ2-7; TRBD1 matches 7 bases. The CDR3 contains 13 residues. CDR1 and CDR2 (germline): MNHEY, SMNVEV (reference sequence). Unmatched junction bases numbered 3, after V lost 5 bases and J lost 2 bases. The CDR3 is CASSHRGPYEQYF. Written as DNA, the CDR3 is TGTGCCAGCAGTCACAGGGGACCCTACGAGCAGTACTTC.

This chain connects TRBV5-6 to TRBJ2-3; D call uncertain. The CDR3 extends over 18 amino acids. Germline CDR1 is SGHDT and CDR2 is YYEEEE. Between the trimmed V and J ends, which lost 4 bases and 2 bases, there was a span of 23 bases. The CDR3 sequence is CASSEAPPGLSTTDTQYF. In nucleotides, the CDR3 is TGTGCCAGCAGCGAAGCTCCTCCCGGCCTTTCAACCACAGATACGCAGTATTTT.

The chain uses TRBV28 and TRBJ1-2; D may be TRBD1 (5 bases). Looked up from germline, CDR1 is MDHEN and CDR2 is SYDVKM. There are 14 residues in the CDR3. V shed 2 bases and J shed 2 bases, with 9 bases lying between them. In nucleotides, the CDR3 is TGTGCCAGCAGTTTAGCGACAGTAAACTATGGCTACACCTTC. Amino acid sequence: CASSLATVNYGYTF.

The chain has TRBV9 and TRBJ1-2; D gene ambiguous. Germline CDR1 SGDLS, CDR2 YYNGEE. CDR3 length equals 15 residues. Trimming pared 0 bases from V and 0 bases from J, leaving 9 bases between. The CDR3 DNA reads as TGTGCCAGCAGCGTAGCTACCCGAGCTAACTATGGCTACACCTTC. This translates into CASSVATRANYGYTF.

This clone was seen only once. The J gene is TRBJ1-1, the V gene TRBV27, with TRBD1 matching 8 bases. The CDR3 sequence is 14 residues long. The V gene's germline CDR1 is MNHEY and CDR2 SMNVEV (reference sequence). V was clipped by 5 bases and J by 3 bases; unmatched bases: 5. CDR3 in DNA: TGTGCCAGCAGTCACAGGGGGGGCCACACTGAAGCTTTCTTT. This sequence encodes CASSHRGGHTEAFF.

V and J are TRBV19 and TRBJ1-1; D gene unclear. Germline CDR1 is LNHDA and CDR2 is SQIVND (reference sequence). This CDR3 region has 12 residues. Trimming pared 5 bases from V and 1 base from J, leaving 5 bases between. CDR3 protein: CASSYPNTEAFF. The CDR3 DNA reads TGTGCCAGTAGTTATCCGAACACTGAAGCTTTCTTT.

V and J are TRBV7-9 and TRBJ1-1, with D possibly TRBD1 on 5 matching bases. With 6 bases removed from V and 0 bases from J, the gap between germline ends came to 11 bases. In germline, CDR1 is SEHNR, CDR2 FQNEAQ (reference sequence). CDR3 length: 14 amino acids. CDR3 in DNA: TGTGCCAGCAGGGGGGAGGTGGTGAACACTGAAGCTTTCTTT. It is translated as CASRGEVVNTEAFF.

A note on this clone: Relative to the germline gene, one junction end is altered; a read error may explain this. The rearrangement uses TRBV15 and TRBJ2-5; 9 bases align to TRBD1. From germline, CDR1 is LNHNV and CDR2 YYDKDF (reference sequence). The CDR3 runs 12 residues. CDR3 sequence (DNA): TGTGCCACCAGCAGAGCAGGGACAGGGCTGAACTTC. This sequence encodes CATSRAGTGLNF.

The V call is TRBV7-8, the J call TRBJ2-7; D is ambiguous. The CDR3 is made up of 13 amino acids. Germline CDR1 and CDR2: SGHVS and FQNEAQ. The V and J ends lost 1 base and 5 bases respectively, with 9 bases between them. The CDR3 DNA sequence: TGTGCCAGCAGCTTAGTGGTTCTGGACGAGCAGTACTTC. Its protein is CASSLVVLDEQYF.

This rearrangement joins TRBV6-5 to TRBJ1-6; D possibly corresponds to TRBD1 (5 bases). The germline gives CDR1 MNHEY, CDR2 SVGAGI. This CDR3 region has 16 residues. Trimming took off 2 bases at V and 3 bases at J, with 11 bases between the two ends. The CDR3 sequence is CASSYEGEGYNSPLHF. The CDR3 nucleotides are TGTGCCAGCAGTTACGAAGGGGAAGGCTATAATTCACCCCTCCACTTT.

CDR3 nucleotides: TGCAGTGCTAGTGGCGATCAGCCCCAGCATTTT. Translating it yields CSASGDQPQHF. The chain recombines TRBV20-1 with TRBJ1-5, with no clear D. Germline CDR1 is DFQATT and CDR2 is SNEGSKA (reference sequence). This CDR3 comprises 11 residues. The V gene lost 3 bases and the J gene lost 5 bases, with 5 bases spanning the gap.